This T cell receptor beta chain is drawn from a study of blood T cell repertoires in COVID-19. Study in general: Acute and convalescent COVID-19 specimens originated in the United States, Italy and Spain. Sources were T cells, B-cell-depleted T cells, or PBMCs; the material itself was cDNA or gDNA.

As handled by the study authors: Estimation of nucleated cell counts was performed using reference gene primer amplification. The assay was immunoSEQ multiplex PCR, and TCRdb's table has in-frame clones only and misses some. The V and J calls and clone size are taken from that table; D and trimming were inferred from the DNA. This table holds under 250,000 clones, around nine tenths found once. V lost 5 bases to trimming and J lost 5 bases; unmatched junction nucleotides: 3. The CDR3 runs 14 residues. Looked up from germline, CDR1 is SGHTS and CDR2 is YDEGEE. The receptor was derived from a woman aged 55-70 years who had recovered from COVID-19. This chain joins TRBV5-8 and TRBJ2-2; TRBD1 matches 10 bases. Sequencing used peripheral blood. CDR3 residues: CASRWTGGTGELFF. CDR3 in DNA: TGTGCCAGCAGGTGGACAGGGGGGACCGGGGAGCTGTTTTTT.